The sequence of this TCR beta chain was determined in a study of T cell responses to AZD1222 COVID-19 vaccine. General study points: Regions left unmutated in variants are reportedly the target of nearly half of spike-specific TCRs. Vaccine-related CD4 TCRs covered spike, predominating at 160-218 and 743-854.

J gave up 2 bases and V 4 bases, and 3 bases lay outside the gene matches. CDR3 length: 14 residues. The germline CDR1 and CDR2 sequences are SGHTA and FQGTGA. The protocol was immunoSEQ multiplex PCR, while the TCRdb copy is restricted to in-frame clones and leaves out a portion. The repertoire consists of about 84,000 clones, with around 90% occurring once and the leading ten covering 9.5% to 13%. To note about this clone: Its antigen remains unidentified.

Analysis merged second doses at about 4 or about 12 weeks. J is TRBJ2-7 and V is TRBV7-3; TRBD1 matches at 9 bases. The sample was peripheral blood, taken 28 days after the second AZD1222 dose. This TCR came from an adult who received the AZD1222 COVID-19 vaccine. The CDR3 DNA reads TGTGCCAGCAGCTCCGGGACAGGGCCCTACGAGCAGTACTTC. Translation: CASSSGTGPYEQYF.